The 30 T cell receptor beta chains in this list originate from one sample, sequenced in a study of human T cells and chemical hapten exposure. MiXCR was run by TCRdb on the RACE reads, yielding one entry per CDR3 protein. The repertoire consists of around 250,000 distinct CDR3 sequences, with about 9% occurring once and the leading ten covering less than 3%. As for time point: pre-sensitization, week 0. Specified treatment: therapeutic diphenylcyclopropenone sensitization with weekly scalp DPC. The input for sequencing was whole blood, taken in connection with sensitization to the hapten diphenylcyclopropenone (DPC). The receptors were gathered from a woman in her thirties or forties with alopecia areata. Some clones in this sample may be carry-over from other donors' samples.

V is TRBV20-1 and J is TRBJ2-2; D remains unclear. Trimming stripped 0 bases from V and 3 bases from J, with 2 bases between. The CDR3 extends over 12 amino acids. The germline CDR1 and CDR2 sequences are DFQATT and SNEGSKA (reference sequence). CDR3 sequence (DNA): TGCAGTGCTAGAGAATACACCGGGGAGCTGTTTTTT. As protein: CSAREYTGELFF.

As DNA, the CDR3 is TGTGCCATCAGTGAGTTAGAAGTAGCGGGCAGCACAGATACGCAGTATTTT. As protein: CAISELEVAGSTDTQYF. The V gene is TRBV10-3, the J gene TRBJ2-3; TRBD2 matches 7 bases. CDR1 is ENHRY and CDR2 is SYGVKD in the germline V gene. The CDR3 contains 17 residues. V trimming: 1 base; J trimming: 0 bases; junction bases outside the gene matches: 7.

V usage is TRBV7-8 and J usage is TRBJ2-1; 9 positions match TRBD2. V shed 2 bases, J shed 8 bases, and the junction held 10 bases outside the gene matches. The CDR3 has 16 amino acids. CDR1 and CDR2 from the germline V gene are SGHVS and FQNEAQ. The CDR3 DNA sequence: TGTGCCAGCAGCTTACTGGCTAGCGGGGCACGGGATGAGCAGTTCTTC. It yields the protein CASSLLASGARDEQFF.

The chain is built from TRBV7-3 and TRBJ2-5; no definite D call. Germline V gives CDR1 SGHTA, CDR2 FQGTGA. Trimming took 4 bases from V and 4 from J, leaving 7 bases between them. CDR3 size: 12 residues. CDR3 in DNA: TGTGCCAGCAGCTATAACGGAGAGACCCAGTACTTC. The encoded protein is CASSYNGETQYF.

The chain employs TRBV29-1 and TRBJ1-1; weak D call: TRBD1 (5 bases). The CDR3 runs to 13 residues. Deletions cut 5 bases from V and 0 bases from J, with 10 bases between. Germline V gene data show CDR1 as SQVTM and CDR2 as ANQGSEA. CDR3 in amino acids: CSVRGHMNTEAFF. The CDR3 DNA is TGCAGCGTTCGGGGCCACATGAACACTGAAGCTTTCTTT.

This clonotype has a handful of counts. The chain is built from TRBV27 and TRBJ2-5, with TRBD1 as a possible D gene (6 bases). The CDR3 is made up of 15 amino acids. The germline V gene encodes CDR1 MNHEY and CDR2 SMNVEV (reference sequence). With 5 bases removed from V and 1 base from J, the gap between germline ends came to 14 bases. CDR3 amino acids: CASSLGQNLQETQYF. CDR3 nucleotides: TGTGCCAGCAGTCTAGGACAGAACCTCCAAGAGACCCAGTACTTC.

This chain connects TRBV6-2 or TRBV6-3 to TRBJ2-3; D perhaps matches TRBD2 (6 bases). Germline V gene sequence: CDR1 MNHEY, CDR2 SVGEGT. This CDR3 has 13 amino acids. Between the trimmed V and J ends, which lost 7 bases and 11 bases, there was a span of 19 bases. The CDR3 loop is CASILAPGGRQYF. CDR3 in DNA: TGTGCCAGCATCCTAGCCCCTGGAGGGAGGCAGTATTTT.

J is TRBJ1-1 and V is TRBV12-3 or TRBV12-4; D remains unclear. V lost 5 bases, J lost 7 bases, and 14 bases lay in between. This CDR3 has 13 residues. The DNA for the CDR3 is TGTGCCAGCAGTGTCCCTGGTGGATATGAAGCTTTCTTT. It encodes CASSVPGGYEAFF.

The chain combines TRBV6-5 with TRBJ2-3, with D perhaps matching TRBD2 (5 bases). The CDR3 sequence is 13 residues long. The V gene's germline CDR1 is MNHEY and CDR2 SVGAGI. Trimming shortened V by 2 bases and J by 4 bases, and 7 bases separated the two germline ends. The CDR3 DNA sequence: TGTGCCAGCAGTTACCGAGCGGCAGATACGCAGTATTTT. Protein sequence: CASSYRAADTQYF.

Remarks on this clonotype: Since a much larger clone is just one base distant, this may be a read error. This rearrangement joins TRBV7-9 to TRBJ1-4; TRBD1 might be the D (5 bases). The CDR3 has 16 residues. V was clipped by 6 bases and J by 2 bases, with 16 bases between them. Germline V CDR1 and CDR2: SEHNR, FQNEAQ (reference sequence). This chain's CDR3 is CASRRRGFATNEKLFF. As DNA, the CDR3 is TGTGCCAGCAGGAGAAGGGGATTCGCGACTAATGAAAAACTGTTTTTT.

This clonotype has more than one count but fewer than ten. The chain combines TRBV24-1 with TRBJ2-5, with 7 bases aligning to TRBD2. Looked up from germline, CDR1 is KGHDR and CDR2 is SFDVKD. Trimming took 5 bases from V and 0 from J; bases not matched to a gene: 8. This CDR3 comprises 16 residues. The DNA of the CDR3 is TGTGCCACCAGTGGGTTAGGACTAGAGTACCAAGAGACCCAGTACTTC. Its translation: CATSGLGLEYQETQYF.

A few counts support this clonotype. This chain joins TRBV24-1 and TRBJ2-2, with 7 bases that match TRBD1. The CDR3 length is 13 residues. The junction had 1 base not matched to a gene; V was cut back by 7 bases and J by 3 bases. The germline gives CDR1 KGHDR, CDR2 SFDVKD. The CDR3 region is CATRQGDTGELFF. CDR3 sequence (DNA): TGTGCCACCAGGCAGGGGGACACCGGGGAGCTGTTTTTT.

This clonotype was seen ten or more times. The V call is TRBV11-2, the J call TRBJ1-2; D not certain. The length of the CDR3 is 13 residues. Germline assignment: CDR1 SGHAT and CDR2 FQNNGV. Trimming pared 3 bases from V and 13 bases from J, leaving 18 bases between. CDR3 nucleotide sequence: TGTGCCAGCAGCTTGTTTACCCGGGTCCCCGGCACCTTC. This encodes CASSLFTRVPGTF.

V usage is TRBV7-2 and J usage is TRBJ2-1; 7 bases map to TRBD1. Looked up from germline, CDR1 is SGHTA and CDR2 is FQGNSA. With V trimmed by 5 bases and J by 7 bases, 14 bases remained unmatched. This CDR3 has 16 amino acids. CDR3 bases: TGTGCCAGCAGCCCCGCCGCCAGGGACAGAAGGAATGAGCAGTTCTTC. Translation: CASSPAARDRRNEQFF.

Only a few counts were recorded for this clonotype. The chain has TRBV6-1 and TRBJ1-1; no firm D call. CDR1 is MNHNS and CDR2 is SASEGT in the germline V gene. Deletions cut 0 bases from V and 7 bases from J, with 9 bases between. This CDR3 is built from 13 residues. The CDR3 region has the DNA TGTGCCAGCAGTGAAGCCCACGGAATTGAAGCTTTCTTT. This sequence encodes CASSEAHGIEAFF.

As for this clonotype: One end of the junction varies from germline; a read error may be responsible. The rearrangement links TRBV7-7 to TRBJ2-7; no clear D. CDR3 size: 12 residues. Germline CDR1 reads SSHAT; CDR2 reads FNYEAQ (reference sequence). Here the CDR3 reads CASSFGSAEQYF. DNA for the CDR3: TGTGCTAGCAGCTTTGGGTCGGCAGAGCAGTACTTC.

V gene TRBV6-1 combines with J gene TRBJ2-3; TRBD1 matches at 8 bases. The germline V gene has CDR1 MNHNS and CDR2 SASEGT. V trimming: 7 bases; J trimming: 1 base; junction bases outside the gene matches: 4. This CDR3 is built from 14 residues. The CDR3 DNA follows: TGTGCCAGCACCAGGGGGCTCCGCACAGATACGCAGTATTTT. It specifies CASTRGLRTDTQYF.

Comments on this clonotype: The germline gene is not matched at one end of the junction; a read error may be the cause. This sequence joins TRBV2 and TRBJ2-7, with TRBD2 matching over 12 bases. The CDR3 is 11 residues long. Germline V gene sequence: CDR1 SNHLY, CDR2 FYNNEI. This CDR3 reads CASGPAGLAGF. The CDR3 DNA reads TGTGCCAGCGGTCCGGCGGGACTAGCGGGCTTC.

This chain links TRBV12-3 or TRBV12-4 with TRBJ1-5; perhaps TRBD1 as D (6 bases). V shed 7 bases and J shed 6 bases, with 19 bases lying between them. The CDR3 runs to 15 residues. DNA of the CDR3: TGTGCCAGCACCAGCGAGAGGGGGGCGAGTCAGCCCCAGCATTTT. Amino acid sequence: CASTSERGASQPQHF.

This clonotype was seen at least ten times. This chain joins TRBV6-5 and TRBJ2-1; 8 bases line up with TRBD2. Germline loops: CDR1 MNHEY, CDR2 SVGAGI. The length of the CDR3 is 15 residues. Trimming removed 5 bases from V and 0 bases from J; junction bases left unmatched: 3. Written as DNA, the CDR3 is TGTGCCAGCAGTGGCGGGAGGAGCTCCTACAATGAGCAGTTCTTC. It encodes CASSGGRSSYNEQFF.

At least ten counts were recorded for this clonotype. This chain joins TRBV25-1 and TRBJ2-3; no clear D gene. The CDR3 runs 14 residues. The germline gives CDR1 MGHDK, CDR2 SYGVNS. Trimming pared 5 bases from V and 6 bases from J, leaving 15 bases between. In DNA form, the CDR3 reads TGTGCCAGCAGTCGACGACAAGTCACCGATACGCAGTATTTT. Translated, it gives CASSRRQVTDTQYF. Combining the CDR3 with reference TRBV25-1 and TRBJ2-3 gives the whole variable domain EADIYQTPRYLVIGTGKKITLECSQTMGHDKMYWYQQDPGMELHLIHYSYGVNSTEKGDLSSESTVSRIRTEHFPLTLESARPSHTSQYLCASSRRQVTDTQYFGPGTRLTVL.

This clonotype has a count of ten or more. This chain links TRBV28 with TRBJ2-1; D unclear. In germline, CDR1 is MDHEN, CDR2 SYDVKM. The germline V and J ends were trimmed by 3 bases and 9 bases, with 6 bases remaining between them. The CDR3 totals 11 residues. The CDR3 DNA is TGTGCCAGCAGTTTGATAACTGAGCAGTTCTTC. Protein: CASSLITEQFF.

J is TRBJ2-7 and V is TRBV2; 7 positions agree with TRBD2. J gave up 6 bases and V 7 bases, and 12 bases lay outside the gene matches. CDR1 and CDR2 (germline): SNHLY, FYNNEI. This CDR3 spans 14 amino acids. CDR3 in amino acids: CASNLAVSRPEQYF. The CDR3 nucleotides read TGTGCCAGCAACCTAGCGGTGAGCCGTCCCGAGCAGTACTTC.

This clonotype was detected once. This chain uses TRBV7-2 with TRBJ2-5, with 16 positions matching TRBD2. This CDR3 is built from 18 residues. The germline V gene encodes CDR1 SGHTA and CDR2 FQGNSA. V lost 0 bases to trimming and J lost 4 bases; unmatched junction nucleotides: 5. Here the CDR3 DNA reads TGTGCCAGCAGCTTAGCCGGGACTAGCGGGAGGGCCCCAGAGACCCAGTACTTC. Protein product: CASSLAGTSGRAPETQYF.

This chain connects TRBV28 to TRBJ2-7, with 9 bases that match TRBD1. The germline gives CDR1 MDHEN, CDR2 SYDVKM. The V and J ends lost 6 bases and 1 base, in that order; junction bases with no gene match: 7. CDR3 size: 15 residues. The CDR3 loop reads CASSPGTGTSYEQYF. DNA for the CDR3: TGTGCCAGCAGCCCCGGGACAGGGACTTCCTACGAGCAGTACTTC.

The CDR3 reads CASSWVEGDGYTF. For the CDR3, the DNA is TGTGCCAGCAGTTGGGTAGAGGGGGATGGCTACACCTTC. This chain uses TRBV12-3 or TRBV12-4 with TRBJ1-2; D is possibly TRBD1 (6 bases). This CDR3 contains 13 residues. Trimming took 4 bases from V and 6 from J, leaving 12 bases between them.

In its sample, this clonotype was seen a few times. The V gene is TRBV29-1, the J gene TRBJ2-1, with 7 nucleotides matching TRBD2. The germline gives CDR1 SQVTM, CDR2 ANQGSEA. The V and J ends lost 0 bases and 0 bases, in that order; junction bases with no gene match: 11. The CDR3 has 18 residues. In DNA form, the CDR3 reads TGCAGCGTTGAAGATCTTGGCGGGAGCGTCCTCTCCTACAATGAGCAGTTCTTC. It is translated as CSVEDLGGSVLSYNEQFF.

The gene calls are TRBV29-1 and TRBJ2-5, with D unresolved. The CDR3 has 14 residues. The V gene lost 3 bases and the J gene lost 4 bases, with 15 bases spanning the gap. CDR1 SQVTM and CDR2 ANQGSEA come from the germline V gene. The CDR3, as DNA: TGCAGCGTTGAGGGCACCACCAGAGGAGAGACCCAGTACTTC. The encoded protein is CSVEGTTRGETQYF. The full variable domain, completed using reference TRBV29-1 and TRBJ2-5, is SAVISQKPSRDICQRGTSLTIQCQVDSQVTMMFWYRQQPGQSLTLIATANQGSEATYESGFVIDKFPISRPNLTFSTLTVSNMSPEDSSIYLCSVEGTTRGETQYFGPGTRLLVL.

This clonotype was picked up a small number of times. The chain links TRBV28 to TRBJ1-1; D is possibly TRBD1 (5 bases). Germline CDR1 and CDR2: MDHEN and SYDVKM. V shed 11 bases and J shed 3 bases, with 13 bases lying between them. The length of the CDR3 is 12 residues. In DNA, the CDR3 is TGTGCCTCGGGGGGGGTGGACACTGAAGCTTTCTTT. Its translation is CASGGVDTEAFF.

This clonotype has more than one count but fewer than ten. This chain uses TRBV12-5 with TRBJ1-2; the D is unclear. With 4 bases removed from V and 4 bases from J, the gap between germline ends came to 7 bases. The germline CDR1 and CDR2 sequences are LGHNT and FRNRAP. CDR3 length: 12 amino acids. The CDR3 reads CASGYSGYGYTF. CDR3 sequence (DNA): TGTGCTAGTGGTTACAGTGGCTATGGCTACACCTTC.